The 25 T cell receptor beta chains below come from one sample, sequenced in a study of immune evolution from preneoplasia to lung adenocarcinoma. Clones were sequenced by immunoSEQ multiplex PCR, and TCRdb holds only the in-frame ones, with some missing. The sample lists about 6,300 clones, 70% to 80% seen once, with about 12% in the top ten. The sample comprised FFPE minimally invasive lung adenocarcinoma tissue. The receptors were gathered from a person aged 70 to 79 with lung adenocarcinoma.

Within the sample, this clone is medium-sized (0.01 to 0.1%). This chain uses TRBV2 with TRBJ2-2; the D is unclear. The CDR3 loop spans 11 amino acids. Germline assignment: CDR1 SNHLY and CDR2 FYNNEI. Deletions cut 0 bases from V and 7 bases from J, with 0 bases between. CDR3 DNA: TGTGCCAGCAGTGAAGCCGGGGAGCTGTTTTTT. It is translated as CASSEAGELFF.

The chain uses TRBV5-1 and TRBJ2-7; TRBD1 aligns across 9 bases. Unmatched junction bases numbered 4, after V lost 0 bases and J lost 3 bases. The CDR3 contains 15 residues. Germline assignment: CDR1 SGHRS and CDR2 YFSETQ. The CDR3: CASSLAMGQGYEQYF. CDR3 in DNA: TGCGCCAGCAGCTTGGCCATGGGACAGGGCTACGAGCAGTACTTC.

J is TRBJ2-7 and V is TRBV28, with 7 bases that match TRBD1. This CDR3 has 14 amino acids. Germline trimming cut 6 bases from V and 7 bases from J; bases unmatched to any gene: 12. Germline assignment: CDR1 MDHEN and CDR2 SYDVKM. CDR3 DNA sequence: TGTGCCAGCAGGTTAACGGCGACAGGGTGGGAGCAGTACTTC. This encodes CASRLTATGWEQYF.

The genes are TRBV29-1 and TRBJ2-5; D remains ambiguous. CDR3 length: 11 amino acids. Trimming pared 0 bases from V and 6 bases from J, leaving 5 bases between. From germline, CDR1 is SQVTM and CDR2 ANQGSEA. DNA for the CDR3: TGCAGCGTTGAAGATCACAAGACCCAGTACTTC. Protein sequence: CSVEDHKTQYF. The variable domain in full, with the rest retrieved from reference TRBV29-1 and TRBJ2-5, is SAVISQKPSRDICQRGTSLTIQCQVDSQVTMMFWYRQQPGQSLTLIATANQGSEATYESGFVIDKFPISRPNLTFSTLTVSNMSPEDSSIYLCSVEDHKTQYFGPGTRLLVL.

V and J are TRBV7-2 and TRBJ2-7; TRBD2 aligns across 12 bases. Trimming took 4 bases from V and 4 from J; bases not matched to a gene: 5. CDR3 size: 15 residues. CDR1 and CDR2 from the germline V gene are SGHTA and FQGNSA. CDR3 residues: CASSSLAGGVYEQYF. CDR3 bases: TGTGCCAGCAGCTCACTAGCGGGAGGAGTATACGAGCAGTACTTC.

This clone was counted between two and nine times. V is TRBV4-1 and J is TRBJ1-3; no reliable D call. Trimming removed 0 bases at V and 5 bases at J, with 14 bases between. Germline assignment: CDR1 MGHRA and CDR2 YSYEKL. The CDR3 has 16 residues. CDR3 sequence: CASSQEEQPPRNTIYF. DNA of the CDR3: TGCGCCAGCAGCCAAGAAGAGCAGCCACCACGAAACACCATATATTTT.

This chain links TRBV12-5 with TRBJ2-3; tentatively, D is TRBD1 (6 bases). The V end was cut by 7 bases, the J end by 2 bases, with 13 bases between. Germline loops: CDR1 LGHNT, CDR2 FRNRAP. The CDR3 length is 14 residues. This chain's CDR3 is CASALDRNTDTQYF. CDR3 DNA sequence: TGTGCTAGTGCCTTGGACAGAAACACAGATACGCAGTATTTT.

The chain combines TRBV5-1 with TRBJ2-3; maybe TRBD2 (6 bases). CDR1 SGHRS and CDR2 YFSETQ come from the germline V gene. Trimming pared 2 bases from V and 5 bases from J, leaving 18 bases between. CDR3 length equals 16 residues. The CDR3, as DNA: TGCGCCAGCAGCTTTAGACTTAGCGGTCTCGGAGATACGCAGTATTTT. This translates into CASSFRLSGLGDTQYF.

The rearrangement uses TRBV5-1 and TRBJ1-2; 7 nucleotides line up with TRBD1. Trimming took 0 bases from V and 1 from J; bases not matched to a gene: 3. CDR3 length: 15 amino acids. Germline V CDR1 and CDR2: SGHRS, YFSETQ. The CDR3 spells CASSLAGTDNYGYTF. CDR3 nucleotides: TGCGCCAGCAGCTTGGCCGGGACAGATAACTATGGCTACACCTTC.

Written as DNA, the CDR3 is TGTGCCAGCAGCTTCCTTCCTGGGACAGGGATGGCCCAAGAGACCCAGTACTTC. Amino acid sequence: CASSFLPGTGMAQETQYF. The V and J genes are TRBV7-2 and TRBJ2-5; 9 bases map to TRBD1. Per germline, CDR1 SGHTA and CDR2 FQGNSA. V lost 3 bases, J lost 1 base, and 12 bases stayed unmatched. CDR3 size: 18 residues.

The chain is built from TRBV5-4 and TRBJ2-7, with D unresolved. The CDR3 totals 10 residues. With 7 bases removed from V and 5 bases from J, the gap between germline ends came to 7 bases. CDR1 and CDR2 (germline): SGHNT, YYREEE (reference sequence). CDR3 in amino acids: CASAFHEQYF. In nucleotides, the CDR3 is TGTGCCAGCGCCTTCCACGAGCAGTACTTC.

This chain joins TRBV5-1 and TRBJ1-2; D gene unclear. The germline V gene has CDR1 SGHRS and CDR2 YFSETQ. Trimming took 0 bases from V and 6 from J, leaving 6 bases between them. The CDR3 runs to 12 residues. The CDR3 here is CASSLEGNGYTF. The CDR3, as DNA: TGCGCCAGCAGCTTGGAAGGGAATGGCTACACCTTC. Using reference TRBV5-1 and TRBJ1-2 for the parts outside the CDR3, the full variable domain is KAGVTQTPRYLIKTRGQQVTLSCSPISGHRSVSWYQQTPGQGLQFLFEYFSETQRNKGNFPGRFSGRQFSNSRSEMNVSTLELGDSALYLCASSLEGNGYTFGSGTRLTVV.

This rearrangement joins TRBV5-1 to TRBJ2-2, with 12 bases fitting TRBD2. The germline V gene encodes CDR1 SGHRS and CDR2 YFSETQ. V dropped 4 bases and J dropped 7; count of bases not matched to a gene: 5. The CDR3 consists of 15 residues. The CDR3 region is CASSPGLAGYGELFF. The CDR3, as DNA: TGCGCCAGCAGCCCAGGACTAGCGGGGTACGGGGAGCTGTTTTTT.

V is TRBV20-1 and J is TRBJ1-1, with 7 nucleotides matching TRBD1. V lost 6 bases, J lost 11 bases, and 6 bases stayed unmatched. CDR1 and CDR2 (germline): DFQATT, SNEGSKA (reference sequence). The CDR3 runs 10 residues. CDR3 amino acids: CSATGVSAFF. In DNA form, the CDR3 reads TGCAGTGCCACAGGGGTCTCCGCTTTCTTT.

This rearrangement joins TRBV6-5 to TRBJ2-5; 9 bases line up with TRBD1. The CDR3 runs 15 residues. After removal of 2 bases from V and 2 bases from J, the junction contained 3 bases not matched to a gene. Germline CDR1 and CDR2: MNHEY and SVGAGI. CDR3 nucleotides: TGTGCCAGCAGTTACACGACAGGGGGACAAGAGACCCAGTACTTC. Its translation: CASSYTTGGQETQYF.

The chain combines TRBV7-2 with TRBJ2-2; 8 nucleotides match TRBD2. Losses at the gene ends were 1 base for V and 6 bases for J; bases not matched to a gene: 4. The CDR3 loop spans 15 amino acids. Per germline, CDR1 SGHTA and CDR2 FQGNSA. This CDR3 is CASSLVAGGSGELFF. DNA of the CDR3: TGTGCCAGCAGCTTAGTGGCGGGGGGTTCCGGGGAGCTGTTTTTT.

Concerning this clone: An end of the junction does not agree with germline; a read error may underlie this. The chain links TRBV7-9 to TRBJ2-1, with D possibly TRBD2 on 5 matching bases. CDR3 length: 13 amino acids. CDR1 and CDR2 from the germline V gene are SEHNR and FQNEAQ (reference sequence). The CDR3 coding sequence is TGCAGCGGAACAGACTTAACTTACAATGAGCAGTTCTTC. This sequence encodes CSGTDLTYNEQFF.

The chain recombines TRBV28 with TRBJ2-1; 7 nucleotides match TRBD2. V was pared by 2 bases and J by 1 base, with 2 bases of the junction left unmatched. This CDR3 is 15 amino acids long. The germline V gene has CDR1 MDHEN and CDR2 SYDVKM. The CDR3 DNA reads as TGTGCCAGCAGTTTACTAGCGGCTTCCTACAATGAGCAGTTCTTC. Protein product: CASSLLAASYNEQFF.

The chain recombines TRBV7-9 with TRBJ2-1; 7 bases match TRBD1. V lost 5 bases, J lost 7 bases, and 5 bases stayed unmatched. From germline, CDR1 is SEHNR and CDR2 FQNEAQ (reference sequence). The length of the CDR3 is 13 residues. CDR3 DNA sequence: TGTGCCAGCAGCCCTGGGACAGCTAATGAGCAGTTCTTC. Amino acid sequence: CASSPGTANEQFF.

The chain uses TRBV27 and TRBJ2-1; TRBD1 agrees at 8 bases. Per the germline V gene, CDR1 is MNHEY and CDR2 is SMNVEV (reference sequence). The V segment lost 3 bases and the J segment 6 bases; nucleotides outside the gene matches: 13. There are 17 residues in the CDR3. CDR3 protein: CASSFNGDRPASNEQFF. Written as DNA, the CDR3 is TGTGCCAGCAGTTTTAACGGGGACAGGCCCGCATCCAATGAGCAGTTCTTC.

The chain is built from TRBV10-2 and TRBJ2-5; no definite D call. The V end lost 8 bases, the J end lost 4 bases, and 17 bases lay between the germline ends. This CDR3 comprises 14 residues. Germline V gene data show CDR1 as WSHSY and CDR2 as SAAADI. The CDR3 nucleotides are TGCGCCAGCTCGAACCAAGTAGGATTAGAGACCCAGTACTTC. Protein sequence: CASSNQVGLETQYF.

Remarks on this clone: The sample has other DNA sequences that encode this CDR3 too. The rearrangement joins TRBV5-1 to TRBJ1-3; D gene ambiguous. Trimming stripped 5 bases from V and 1 base from J, with 10 bases between. Looked up from germline, CDR1 is SGHRS and CDR2 is YFSETQ. There are 14 residues in the CDR3. This CDR3 reads CASRREGSGNTIYF. The CDR3 nucleotides read TGCGCCAGCAGGCGAGAGGGTTCTGGAAACACCATATATTTT. The variable domain in full, completed from reference TRBV5-1 and TRBJ1-3, reads KAGVTQTPRYLIKTRGQQVTLSCSPISGHRSVSWYQQTPGQGLQFLFEYFSETQRNKGNFPGRFSGRQFSNSRSEMNVSTLELGDSALYLCASRREGSGNTIYFGEGSWLTVV.

CDR3 DNA sequence: TGTGCCAGCCGACCTGGGCCGCACGGCACAGATACGCAGTATTTT. This translates into CASRPGPHGTDTQYF. The chain joins TRBV28 to TRBJ2-3; D ambiguous. The CDR3 extends over 15 amino acids. Germline V gene lookup returns CDR1 MDHEN and CDR2 SYDVKM. The V and J ends lost 8 bases and 1 base respectively, with 16 bases between them.

Worth noting for this clone: This specimen includes other DNA sequences encoding the same CDR3. The chain links TRBV9 to TRBJ2-3; D perhaps matches TRBD2 (5 bases). V lost 6 bases, J lost 2 bases, and 10 bases lay in between. The CDR3 covers 13 residues. The V gene's germline CDR1 is SGDLS and CDR2 YYNGEE. CDR3 nucleotides: TGTGCCAGCAACAGCGGTTCCACAGATACGCAGTATTTT. It codes for CASNSGSTDTQYF.

The V call is TRBV9, the J call TRBJ1-2; D is ambiguous. The CDR3 sequence is 15 residues long. Trimming removed 3 bases at V and 8 bases at J, with 20 bases between. CDR1 and CDR2 from the germline V gene are SGDLS and YYNGEE. In DNA form, the CDR3 reads TGTGCCAGCAGCGGCCTTTCTCGCCGTAGGGAAGGCTACACCTTC. Translation: CASSGLSRRREGYTF.